This T cell receptor (beta chain) stems from a study of shared clonotypes between healthy human individuals. Concerning this clone itself: Its target is unknown.

Profiling relied on immunoSEQ multiplex PCR, and the TCRdb table lists in-frame clones only, not all of them. Of about 1,500,000 clones listed, roughly 97% are singletons. The study separated CD4+ cells into CD45RA+ naive and CD45RA-negative memory subsets. Germline CDR1 is SGHTA and CDR2 is FQGNSA. The V gene lost 3 bases and the J gene lost 0 bases, with 13 bases spanning the gap. CDR3 size: 16 residues. Whole-study findings and limits: Non-shared clonotypes had lower generation probabilities than clonotypes shared by all four sorted-subset donors. Across several donors, naive CD4 shared roughly 5.2%, naive CD8 more than 3%, memory CD4 about 2.5%, memory CD8 0.4%.

The chain is built from TRBV7-2 and TRBJ2-3; tentatively, D is TRBD2 (5 bases). The TCR comes from a young man in good health. Specimen: naive CD4+ T cells sorted from blood. The subset denotes: CD45RA+ positively selected. This CDR3 reads CASSFDYGGSTDTQYF. The CDR3 nucleotides read TGTGCCAGCAGCTTTGATTATGGCGGGAGCACAGATACGCAGTATTTT.